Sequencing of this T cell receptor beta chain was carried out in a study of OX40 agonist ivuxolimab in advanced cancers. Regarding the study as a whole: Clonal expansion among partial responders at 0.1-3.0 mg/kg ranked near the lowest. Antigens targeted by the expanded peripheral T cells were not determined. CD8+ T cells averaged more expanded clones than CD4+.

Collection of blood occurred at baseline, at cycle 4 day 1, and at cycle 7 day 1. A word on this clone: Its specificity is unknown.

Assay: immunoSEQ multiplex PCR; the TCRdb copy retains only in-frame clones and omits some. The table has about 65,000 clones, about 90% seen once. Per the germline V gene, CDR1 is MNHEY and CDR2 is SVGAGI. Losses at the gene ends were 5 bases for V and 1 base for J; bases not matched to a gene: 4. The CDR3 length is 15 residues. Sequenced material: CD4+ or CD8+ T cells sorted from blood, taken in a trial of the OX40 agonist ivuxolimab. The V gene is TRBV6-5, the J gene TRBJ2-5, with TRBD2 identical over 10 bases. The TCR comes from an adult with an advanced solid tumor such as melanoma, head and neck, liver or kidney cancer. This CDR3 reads CASSVSGGPQETQYF. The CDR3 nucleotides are TGTGCCAGCAGTGTTAGCGGGGGGCCCCAAGAGACCCAGTACTTC.